The 27 T cell receptor beta chains reported below all come from one sample, sequenced in a study of blood T cells in healthy people across ages. A second about 7 to 12 cycle PCR used barcoded and J-beta primers. TCRdb analysed the 5' RACE reads with MiXCR anew, one entry per CDR3 protein. The data show about 670,000 distinct CDR3 sequences, approximately 52% seen once. Sequencing was performed on blood. Receptor source: a woman older than 75 in good health.

The J gene is TRBJ1-1, the V gene TRBV12-3 or TRBV12-4, with D possibly being TRBD1 (6 bases). V lost 5 bases to trimming and J lost 1 base, with 14 bases between them. The length of the CDR3 is 15 residues. CDR3 sequence (DNA): TGTGCCAGCAGTGATACACAGGGAAGGAACACTGAAGCTTTCTTT. Amino acid sequence: CASSDTQGRNTEAFF.

The chain combines TRBV7-3 with TRBJ2-1, with TRBD1 matching over 7 bases. The CDR3 consists of 20 residues. V lost 6 bases and J lost 0; bases outside the gene matches: 20. CDR1 is SGHTA, CDR2 FQGTGA, per germline. CDR3 protein: CASSPPGQLPTDHSYNEQFF. The CDR3 DNA sequence: TGTGCCAGCAGTCCTCCGGGACAGCTACCAACGGATCACTCCTACAATGAGCAGTTCTTC. The complete variable domain, with remaining parts taken from reference TRBV7-3 and TRBJ2-1, reads GAGVSQTPSNKVTEKGKYVELRCDPISGHTALYWYRQSLGQGPEFLIYFQGTGAADDSGLPNDRFFAVRPEGSVSTLKIQRTERGDSAVYLCASSPPGQLPTDHSYNEQFFGPGTRLTVL.

This clonotype was observed a handful of times. The chain joins TRBV5-5 to TRBJ2-7, with 7 bases aligning to TRBD1. Germline V CDR1 and CDR2: SGHKS, YYEKEE (reference sequence). The V gene end was trimmed by 6 bases and the J gene end by 4 bases; junction bases not matched to a gene: 4. The CDR3 length is 12 residues. The CDR3 spells CASTRQGYEQYF. The CDR3 nucleotides are TGTGCCAGCACCAGACAGGGTTACGAGCAGTACTTC.

Remarks on this clonotype: Its ends do not fully match the called genes, so a read error is possible. The chain joins TRBV29-1 to TRBJ2-1; either TRBD1 or TRBD2 may supply D (6 bases each). Per the germline V gene, CDR1 is SQVTM and CDR2 is ANQGSEA. CDR3 length: 15 amino acids. As DNA, the CDR3 is TGCAGCATTGAAGCCCGGGGGCCCTTCTACAATGAGCAGTTCTTC. As protein: CSIEARGPFYNEQFF.

This chain uses TRBV29-1 with TRBJ2-5, with D unclear. V shed 5 bases and J shed 4 bases, with 11 bases lying between them. Germline CDR1 SQVTM, CDR2 ANQGSEA. This CDR3 contains 12 residues. The DNA for the CDR3 is TGCAGCGTTAAATTTCTATCAGAGACCCAGTACTTC. Translated, it gives CSVKFLSETQYF. The full variable domain, in which reference TRBV29-1 and TRBJ2-5 provide the parts outside the CDR3, is SAVISQKPSRDICQRGTSLTIQCQVDSQVTMMFWYRQQPGQSLTLIATANQGSEATYESGFVIDKFPISRPNLTFSTLTVSNMSPEDSSIYLCSVKFLSETQYFGPGTRLLVL.

On this clonotype itself: This may come from a read error, since a much larger clone is one base off. The V gene is TRBV6-6, the J gene TRBJ2-5; TRBD2 matches 9 bases. This CDR3 is 16 amino acids long. The J segment lost 11 bases and the V segment lost 1 base, leaving 14 bases of the junction unmatched. CDR1 is MNHNY, CDR2 SVGAGI, per germline (reference sequence). CDR3 protein: CASSYFRGGAGNEQYF. The CDR3, as DNA: TGTGCCAGCAGTTACTTCCGCGGGGGGGCGGGAAATGAGCAGTACTTC.

CDR3 DNA sequence: TGCAGTGCTAGTGGAACCGGACTAGCGGGAGTCTCGGAGACCCAGTACTTC. Translation gives CSASGTGLAGVSETQYF. The J gene is TRBJ2-5, the V gene TRBV20-1; TRBD2 matches 13 bases. V trimming: 3 bases; J trimming: 5 bases; junction bases outside the gene matches: 12. This CDR3 is 17 amino acids long. Germline CDR1 DFQATT, CDR2 SNEGSKA (reference sequence).

This clonotype was recorded many times. V is TRBV2 and J is TRBJ2-4, with TRBD2 matching over 10 bases. There are 17 residues in the CDR3. Germline CDR1 SNHLY, CDR2 FYNNEI. J lost 2 bases, V lost 2 bases, and 6 bases had no gene match. The CDR3 sequence: CASSELAGVLPKNIQYF. The CDR3 DNA is TGTGCCAGCAGTGAACTAGCGGGAGTTCTCCCCAAAAACATTCAGTACTTC.

This clonotype was observed many times. The chain carries TRBV5-5 and TRBJ1-1; D call uncertain. The CDR3 sequence is 15 residues long. V dropped 2 bases and J dropped 1 base, with 12 bases sitting between them. Germline CDR1 reads SGHKS; CDR2 reads YYEKEE (reference sequence). Written as DNA, the CDR3 is TGTGCCAGCAGCTTAATGCCACAGACGAACACTGAAGCTTTCTTT. Its protein product is CASSLMPQTNTEAFF. Full variable domain (remainder filled in from reference TRBV5-5 and TRBJ1-1): DAGVTQSPTHLIKTRGQQVTLRCSPISGHKSVSWYQQVLGQGPQFIFQYYEKEERGRGNFPDRFSARQFPNYSSELNVNALLLGDSALYLCASSLMPQTNTEAFFGQGTRLTVV.

This clonotype occurred many times. The chain recombines TRBV6-5 with TRBJ2-7; D is unresolved. CDR1 MNHEY and CDR2 SVGAGI come from the germline V gene. Trimming removed 6 bases at V and 6 bases at J, with 12 bases between. The CDR3 length is 12 residues. CDR3 protein: CASSQTRSEQYF. CDR3 nucleotides: TGTGCCAGCAGCCAAACCAGAAGCGAGCAGTACTTC.

There are many counts of this clonotype. V and J are TRBV12-3 or TRBV12-4 and TRBJ1-4; D possibly corresponds to TRBD1 (6 bases). Trimming stripped 5 bases from V and 2 bases from J, with 9 bases between. The CDR3 is made up of 14 amino acids. CDR3 in DNA: TGTGCCAGCAGTAGAGGGGGTACTAATGAAAAACTGTTTTTT. Amino acids: CASSRGGTNEKLFF.

The chain links TRBV29-1 to TRBJ2-1; D possibly corresponds to TRBD2 (5 bases). Germline CDR1 reads SQVTM; CDR2 reads ANQGSEA. The CDR3 has 12 amino acids. Trimming took 4 bases from V and 6 from J, leaving 10 bases between them. CDR3 sequence: CSVGGRANEQFF. CDR3 sequence (DNA): TGCAGCGTTGGAGGGCGGGCCAATGAGCAGTTCTTC.

This clonotype was observed many times. The rearrangement links TRBV20-1 to TRBJ2-4, with D possibly TRBD1 on 6 matching bases. Trimming shortened V by 6 bases and J by 5 bases, and 14 bases separated the two germline ends. Germline assignment: CDR1 DFQATT and CDR2 SNEGSKA (reference sequence). The CDR3 sequence is 13 residues long. CDR3: CSAGAAHENIQYF. The CDR3 DNA follows: TGCAGTGCGGGGGCAGCCCATGAAAACATTCAGTACTTC.

V is TRBV4-1 and J is TRBJ2-3; no definite D call. Looked up from germline, CDR1 is MGHRA and CDR2 is YSYEKL. The CDR3 has 13 amino acids. With 2 bases removed from V and 5 bases from J, the gap between germline ends came to 8 bases. CDR3 protein: CASSQPTGDTQYF. The CDR3 DNA is TGCGCCAGCAGCCAACCAACTGGAGATACGCAGTATTTT.

This clonotype was detected ten times or more. The V and J genes are TRBV12-3 or TRBV12-4 and TRBJ1-2; D is uncertain. The ends were cut back, 5 bases at V and 2 bases at J, with 9 bases in the middle. The CDR3 is made up of 13 amino acids. This CDR3 reads CASSRDNNYGYTF. As DNA, the CDR3 is TGTGCCAGCAGTCGCGACAACAACTATGGCTACACCTTC.

This clonotype was seen at least ten times. The chain couples TRBV28 to TRBJ1-2, with 8 nucleotides matching TRBD1. V was clipped by 6 bases and J by 4 bases; unmatched bases: 10. CDR1 is MDHEN, CDR2 SYDVKM, per germline. This CDR3 is 15 amino acids long. DNA for the CDR3: TGTGCCAGCAGCTTAGACAGGGGAAAGCGCTATGGCTACACCTTC. Encoded protein: CASSLDRGKRYGYTF.

This clonotype was seen a handful of times. The gene calls are TRBV7-9 and TRBJ1-1; 10 positions agree with TRBD1. This CDR3 has 15 amino acids. Germline trimming cut 2 bases from V and 6 bases from J; bases unmatched to any gene: 6. Germline V gives CDR1 SEHNR, CDR2 FQNEAQ (reference sequence). CDR3 sequence (DNA): TGTGCCAGCAGCTTATACGGGACAGGGGCCCCTGAAGCTTTCTTT. It is translated as CASSLYGTGAPEAFF.

The chain carries TRBV6-2 or TRBV6-3 and TRBJ2-4, with 11 bases lining up with TRBD2. The J call may be mistaken, given a closer DNA end match to TRBJ2-7. CDR3 length: 15 residues. Germline CDR1 is MNHEY and CDR2 is SVGEGT. CDR3 coding DNA: TGTGCCAGCAGACCCTGGACTAGCGGGTTTTACGAGCAGTACTTC. Residues: CASRPWTSGFYEQYF.

This chain links TRBV28 with TRBJ2-3, with D unresolved. This CDR3 spans 11 amino acids. Trimming took 3 bases from V and 14 from J, leaving 12 bases between them. The V gene's germline CDR1 is MDHEN and CDR2 SYDVKM. The CDR3 loop reads CASSFQAVVYF. CDR3 nucleotide sequence: TGTGCCAGCAGTTTTCAAGCTGTAGTGTATTTT.

Remarks on this clonotype: The junction does not match germline at one end; this may be a read error. The rearrangement links TRBV27 to TRBJ2-1; the match to TRBD2 covers 10 bases. Germline V lookup: CDR1 MNHEY, CDR2 SMNVEV (reference sequence). This CDR3 spans 16 amino acids. CDR3 protein: CVSSLSMTSGRNEQFF. The CDR3 bases are TGTGTCAGCAGTTTATCGATGACTAGCGGGCGAAATGAGCAGTTCTTC.

The chain employs TRBV5-1 and TRBJ2-1; TRBD1 aligns across 8 bases. Unmatched junction bases numbered 9, after V lost 7 bases and J lost 6 bases. Germline V gene data show CDR1 as SGHRS and CDR2 as YFSETQ. The CDR3 spans 14 residues. The CDR3 bases are TGCGCCAGCGCAGACACAGGGGGGATCAATGAGCAGTTCTTC. Its protein product is CASADTGGINEQFF.

The gene calls are TRBV18 and TRBJ2-1, with TRBD2 identical over 13 bases. The CDR3 sequence is 19 residues long. The V segment lost 5 bases and the J segment 0 bases; nucleotides outside the gene matches: 10. The germline CDR1 and CDR2 sequences are KGHSH and LQKENI. Here the CDR3 reads CASSTRTSGSDSSYNEQFF. CDR3 nucleotides: TGTGCCAGCTCAACTCGGACTAGCGGGAGTGATAGCTCCTACAATGAGCAGTTCTTC.

Comments on this clonotype: A much larger clone differs from this one at a single base, so this may be a read error. The chain recombines TRBV30 with TRBJ2-7, with TRBD1 as a possible D gene (6 bases). CDR1 and CDR2 (germline): GTSNPN, SVGIG (reference sequence). V was clipped by 5 bases and J by 4 bases, with 12 bases between them. CDR3 length: 12 residues. The CDR3: CAWAPDRYEQYF. DNA of the CDR3: TGTGCCTGGGCGCCGGACAGATACGAGCAGTACTTC. Variable domain in full (rest from reference TRBV30 and TRBJ2-7): SQTIHQWPATLVQPVGSPLSLECTVEGTSNPNLYWYRQAAGRGLQLLFYSVGIGQISSEVPQNLSASRPQDRQFILSSKKLLLSDSGFYLCAWAPDRYEQYFGPGTRLTVT.

This clonotype was found many times. The chain employs TRBV25-1 and TRBJ1-5; D is unclear. The germline V and J ends were trimmed by 1 base and 4 bases, with 11 bases remaining between them. Germline V gene sequence: CDR1 MGHDK, CDR2 SYGVNS. The CDR3 extends over 15 amino acids. The CDR3 DNA reads TGTGCCAGCAGTGAATCCCTCGGGGAGAATCAGCCCCAGCATTTT. Its protein is CASSESLGENQPQHF.

This clonotype was detected only once. The rearrangement uses TRBV29-1 and TRBJ2-4; D not certain. The V and J ends lost 1 base and 6 bases respectively, with 4 bases between them. CDR1 is SQVTM and CDR2 is ANQGSEA in the germline V gene. This CDR3 has 11 amino acids. Here the CDR3 DNA reads TGCAGCGTTGAAGGGTTAAACATTCAGTACTTC. Translated: CSVEGLNIQYF.

The chain recombines TRBV7-2 with TRBJ2-3; TRBD2 aligns across 13 bases. Germline-derived CDR1 and CDR2 are SGHTA and FQGNSA. The CDR3 sequence is 17 residues long. J lost 2 bases, V lost 0 bases, and 2 bases had no gene match. The CDR3 DNA reads TGTGCCAGCAGCTTAGCCGGGACTAGCGGGATCACAGATACGCAGTATTTT. Encoded protein: CASSLAGTSGITDTQYF.

This sequence joins TRBV5-1 and TRBJ2-7, with TRBD2 matching 7 bases. The CDR3 extends over 14 amino acids. The V gene end was trimmed by 0 bases and the J gene end by 2 bases; junction bases not matched to a gene: 2. The germline V gene has CDR1 SGHRS and CDR2 YFSETQ. The CDR3 sequence: CASSLGAGTYEQYF. CDR3 sequence (DNA): TGCGCCAGCAGCTTGGGAGCGGGAACCTACGAGCAGTACTTC.